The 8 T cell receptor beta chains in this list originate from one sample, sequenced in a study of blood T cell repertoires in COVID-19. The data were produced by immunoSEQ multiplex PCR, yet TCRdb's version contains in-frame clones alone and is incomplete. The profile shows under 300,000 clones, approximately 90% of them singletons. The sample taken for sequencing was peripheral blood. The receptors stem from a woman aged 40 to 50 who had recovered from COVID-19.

The CDR3 spells CASTYTGELFF. The CDR3 nucleotides read TGTGCCAGCACCTACACCGGGGAGCTGTTTTTT. This sequence joins TRBV4-2 and TRBJ2-2, with D uncertain. Germline CDR1 and CDR2: LGHNA and YNFKEQ. This CDR3 has 11 residues. V lost 7 bases, J lost 3 bases, and 3 bases lay in between.

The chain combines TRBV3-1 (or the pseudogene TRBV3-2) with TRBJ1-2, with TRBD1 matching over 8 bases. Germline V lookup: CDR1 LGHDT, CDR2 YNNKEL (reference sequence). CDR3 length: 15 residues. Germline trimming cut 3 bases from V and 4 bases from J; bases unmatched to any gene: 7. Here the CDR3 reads CASSHQDRGTYGYTF. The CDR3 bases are TGTGCCAGCAGCCACCAAGACAGGGGCACCTATGGCTACACCTTC.

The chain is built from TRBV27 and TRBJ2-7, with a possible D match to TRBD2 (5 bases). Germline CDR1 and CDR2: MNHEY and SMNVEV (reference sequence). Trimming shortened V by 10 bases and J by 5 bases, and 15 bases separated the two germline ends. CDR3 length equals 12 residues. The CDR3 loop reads CATITPGNEQYF. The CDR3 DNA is TGTGCCACAATAACACCCGGGAACGAGCAGTACTTC.

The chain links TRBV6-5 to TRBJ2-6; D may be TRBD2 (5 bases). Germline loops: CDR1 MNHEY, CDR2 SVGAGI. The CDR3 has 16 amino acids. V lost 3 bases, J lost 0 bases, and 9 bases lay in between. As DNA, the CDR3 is TGTGCCAGCAGTTATCGGCGGGTCTCTGGGGCCAACGTCCTGACTTTC. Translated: CASSYRRVSGANVLTF.

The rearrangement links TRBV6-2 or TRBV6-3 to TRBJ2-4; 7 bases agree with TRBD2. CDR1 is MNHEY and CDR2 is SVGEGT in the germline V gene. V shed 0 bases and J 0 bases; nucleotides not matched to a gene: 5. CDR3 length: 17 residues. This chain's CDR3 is CASSYSAGVLAKNIQYF. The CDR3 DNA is TGTGCCAGCAGTTACTCCGCGGGAGTTCTAGCCAAAAACATTCAGTACTTC.

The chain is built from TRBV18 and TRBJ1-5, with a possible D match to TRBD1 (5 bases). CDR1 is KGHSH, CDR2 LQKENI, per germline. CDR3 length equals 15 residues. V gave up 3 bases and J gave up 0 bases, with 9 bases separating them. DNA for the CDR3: TGTGCCAGCTCACCGGGGGGACCTAGCAATCAGCCCCAGCATTTT. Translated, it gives CASSPGGPSNQPQHF.

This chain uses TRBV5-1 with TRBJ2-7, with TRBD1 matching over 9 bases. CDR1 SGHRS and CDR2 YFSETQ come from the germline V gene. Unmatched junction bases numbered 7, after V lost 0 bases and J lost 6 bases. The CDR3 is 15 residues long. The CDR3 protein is CASSLAGTGRLEQYF. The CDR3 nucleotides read TGCGCCAGCAGCTTGGCTGGGACAGGGCGGCTCGAGCAGTACTTC.

In DNA, the CDR3 is TGTGCCAGCAGCTTAGGAGGGACCGGGGAGCTGTTTTTT. Translation gives CASSLGGTGELFF. The chain combines TRBV7-9 with TRBJ2-2, with a weak D call TRBD2 (5 bases). The CDR3 sequence is 13 residues long. V lost 1 base, J lost 5 bases, and 5 bases lay in between. Germline CDR1 and CDR2: SEHNR and FQNEAQ (reference sequence).